This T cell receptor (beta chain) was identified in a study of T cell responses to AZD1222 COVID-19 vaccine. In the study overall: Combined were second doses at about 4 or about 12 weeks.

Assay: immunoSEQ multiplex PCR; the TCRdb copy retains only in-frame clones and omits some. Among roughly 93,000 clones, 80% to 90% were seen once, and the ten largest hold roughly 6.3%. As regards this clone: The antigen is unknown.

CDR3 length: 13 amino acids. Germline CDR1 WSHSY, CDR2 SAAADI. V was pared by 3 bases and J by 6 bases, with 12 bases between. Study-wide results and caveats: A reported finding is that nearly half of spike-specific TCRs target unmutated variant regions. White British people made up most donors, females outnumbered males, and clonal diversity was possibly underestimated.

The clonotype was recovered from an adult in good health. V is TRBV10-2 and J is TRBJ2-7; D is tentatively TRBD1 or TRBD2 (5 bases each). The sample here was peripheral blood, taken on day 0 of AZD1222 vaccination. CDR3 amino acids: CASSDGGRSEQYF. DNA for the CDR3: TGCGCCAGCAGTGATGGGGGTAGGAGCGAGCAGTACTTC.